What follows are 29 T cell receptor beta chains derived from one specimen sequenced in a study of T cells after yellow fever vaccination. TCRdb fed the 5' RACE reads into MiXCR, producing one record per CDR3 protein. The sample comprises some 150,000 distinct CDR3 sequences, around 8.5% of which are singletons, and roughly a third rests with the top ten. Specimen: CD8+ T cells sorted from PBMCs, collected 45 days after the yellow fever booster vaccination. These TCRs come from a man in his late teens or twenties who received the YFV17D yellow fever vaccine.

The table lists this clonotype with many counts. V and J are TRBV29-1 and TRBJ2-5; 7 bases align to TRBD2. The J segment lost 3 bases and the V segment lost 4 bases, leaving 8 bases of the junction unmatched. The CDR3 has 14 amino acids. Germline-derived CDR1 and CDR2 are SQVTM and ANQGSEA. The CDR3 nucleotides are TGCAGCGTTGTGGGGCTTCTAGCGGAAGAGACCCAGTACTTC. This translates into CSVVGLLAEETQYF.

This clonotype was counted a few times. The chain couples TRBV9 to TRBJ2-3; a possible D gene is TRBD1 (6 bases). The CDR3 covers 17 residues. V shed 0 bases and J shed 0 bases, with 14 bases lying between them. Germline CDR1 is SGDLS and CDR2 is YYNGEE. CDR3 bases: TGTGCCAGCAGCGTAGTGGACAGCTATCTTAGCACAGATACGCAGTATTTT. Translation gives CASSVVDSYLSTDTQYF.

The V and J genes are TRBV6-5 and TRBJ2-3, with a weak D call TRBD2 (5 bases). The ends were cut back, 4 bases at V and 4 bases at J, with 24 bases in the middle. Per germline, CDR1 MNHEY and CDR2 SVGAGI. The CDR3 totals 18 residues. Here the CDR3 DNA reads TGTGCCAGCAGTTCGAGAGGCCCCTTTTCGGGGAAGTCAGATACGCAGTATTTT. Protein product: CASSSRGPFSGKSDTQYF.

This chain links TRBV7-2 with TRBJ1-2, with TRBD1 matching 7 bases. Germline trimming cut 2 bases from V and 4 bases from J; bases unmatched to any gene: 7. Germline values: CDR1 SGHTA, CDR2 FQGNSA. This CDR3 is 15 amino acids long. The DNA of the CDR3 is TGTGCCAGCAGCTTAAAGGACAGGCCCCCCTATGGCTACACCTTC. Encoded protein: CASSLKDRPPYGYTF.

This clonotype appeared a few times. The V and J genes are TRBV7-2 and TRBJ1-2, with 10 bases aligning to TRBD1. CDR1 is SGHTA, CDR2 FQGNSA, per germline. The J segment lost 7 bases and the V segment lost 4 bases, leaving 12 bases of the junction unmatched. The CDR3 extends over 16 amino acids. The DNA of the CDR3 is TGTGCCAGCAGCTGGGGGGACAGGGGCCCTTTGAGTGGCTACACCTTC. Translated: CASSWGDRGPLSGYTF.

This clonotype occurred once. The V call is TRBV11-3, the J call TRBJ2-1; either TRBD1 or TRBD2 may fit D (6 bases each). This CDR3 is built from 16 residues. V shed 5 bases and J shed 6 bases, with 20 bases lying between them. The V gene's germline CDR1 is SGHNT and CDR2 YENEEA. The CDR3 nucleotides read TGTGCCAGCAGCCGCGTGGGTGGGGGGCTTATCAATGAGCAGTTCTTC. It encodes CASSRVGGGLINEQFF.

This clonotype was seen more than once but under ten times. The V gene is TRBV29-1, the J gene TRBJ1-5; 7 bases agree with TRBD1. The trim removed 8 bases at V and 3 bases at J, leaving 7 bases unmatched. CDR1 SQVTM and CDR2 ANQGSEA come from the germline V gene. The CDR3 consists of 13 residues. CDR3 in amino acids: CSHGDSSNQPQHF. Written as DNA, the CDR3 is TGCAGCCATGGGGACAGCTCCAATCAGCCCCAGCATTTT.

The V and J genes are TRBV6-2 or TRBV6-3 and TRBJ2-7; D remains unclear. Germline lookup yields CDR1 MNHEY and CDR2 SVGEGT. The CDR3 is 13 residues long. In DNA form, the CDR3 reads TGTGCCAGCAGTCCCTCGGACGGCTACGAGCTGTACGTC. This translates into CASSPSDGYELYV.

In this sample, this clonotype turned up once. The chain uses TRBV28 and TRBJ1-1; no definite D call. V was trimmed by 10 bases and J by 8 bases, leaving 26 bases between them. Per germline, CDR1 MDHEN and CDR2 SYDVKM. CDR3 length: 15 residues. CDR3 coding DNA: TGTGCCACCGTCCTGAACCGGGCCCTACTTATCGAAGCTTTCTTT. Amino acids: CATVLNRALLIEAFF.

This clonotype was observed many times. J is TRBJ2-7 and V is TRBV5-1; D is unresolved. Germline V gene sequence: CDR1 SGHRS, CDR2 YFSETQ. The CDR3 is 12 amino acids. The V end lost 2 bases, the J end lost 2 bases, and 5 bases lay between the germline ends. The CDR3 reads CASSLHAYEQYF. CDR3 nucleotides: TGCGCCAGCAGCTTACATGCCTACGAGCAGTACTTC.

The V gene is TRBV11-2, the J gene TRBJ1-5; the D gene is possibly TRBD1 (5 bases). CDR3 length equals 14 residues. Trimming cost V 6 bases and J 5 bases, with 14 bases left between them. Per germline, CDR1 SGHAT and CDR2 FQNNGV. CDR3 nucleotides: TGTGCCAGCAGTAACGGGGGAGGCGATCAGCCCCAGCATTTT. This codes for CASSNGGGDQPQHF.

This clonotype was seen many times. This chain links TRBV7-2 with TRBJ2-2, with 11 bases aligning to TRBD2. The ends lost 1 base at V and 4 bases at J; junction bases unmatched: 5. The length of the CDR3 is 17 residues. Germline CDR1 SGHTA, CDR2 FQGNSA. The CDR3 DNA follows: TGTGCCAGCAGCTTAGTGGGTCTAGCGGGGGGCACCGGGGAGCTGTTTTTT. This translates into CASSLVGLAGGTGELFF. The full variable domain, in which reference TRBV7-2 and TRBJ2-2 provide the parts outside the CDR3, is GAGVSQSPSNKVTEKGKDVELRCDPISGHTALYWYRQSLGQGLEFLIYFQGNSAPDKSGLPSDRFSAERTGGSVSTLTIQRTQQEDSAVYLCASSLVGLAGGTGELFFGEGSRLTVL.

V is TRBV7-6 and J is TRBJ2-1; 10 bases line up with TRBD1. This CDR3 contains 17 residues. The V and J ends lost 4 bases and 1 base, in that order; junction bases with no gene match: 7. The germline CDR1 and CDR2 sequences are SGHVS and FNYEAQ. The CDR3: CASSSPTGGQSYNEQFF. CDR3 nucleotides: TGTGCCAGCAGCTCGCCGACAGGGGGCCAGTCCTACAATGAGCAGTTCTTC.

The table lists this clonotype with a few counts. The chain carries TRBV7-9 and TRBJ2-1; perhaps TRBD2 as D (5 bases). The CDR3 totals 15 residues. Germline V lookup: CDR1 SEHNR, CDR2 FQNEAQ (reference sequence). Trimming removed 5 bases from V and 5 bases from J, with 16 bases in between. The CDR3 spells CASSPLNRENNEQFF. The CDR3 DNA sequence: TGTGCCAGCAGCCCACTTAATAGGGAGAACAATGAGCAGTTCTTC.

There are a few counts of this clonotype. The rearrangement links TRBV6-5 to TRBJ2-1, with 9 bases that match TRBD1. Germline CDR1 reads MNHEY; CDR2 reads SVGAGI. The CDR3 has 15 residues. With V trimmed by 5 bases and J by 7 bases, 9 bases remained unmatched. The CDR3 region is CASSSGQGIRNEQFF. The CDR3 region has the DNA TGTGCCAGCAGTAGCGGACAGGGGATAAGGAATGAGCAGTTCTTC.

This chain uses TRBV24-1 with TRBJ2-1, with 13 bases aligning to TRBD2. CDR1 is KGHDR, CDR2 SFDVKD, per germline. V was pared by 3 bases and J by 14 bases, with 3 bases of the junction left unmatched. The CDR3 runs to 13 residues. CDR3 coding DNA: TGTGCCACCAGTGATGTACTAGCGGGGGGGGAGTTCTTC. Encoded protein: CATSDVLAGGEFF.

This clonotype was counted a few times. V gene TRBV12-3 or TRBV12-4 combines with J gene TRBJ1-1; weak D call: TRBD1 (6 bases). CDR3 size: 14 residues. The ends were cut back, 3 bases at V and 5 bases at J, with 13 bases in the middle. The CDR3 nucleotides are TGTGCCAGCAGTTTTGGCAGGGGAAGTACTGAAGCTTTCTTT. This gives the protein CASSFGRGSTEAFF.

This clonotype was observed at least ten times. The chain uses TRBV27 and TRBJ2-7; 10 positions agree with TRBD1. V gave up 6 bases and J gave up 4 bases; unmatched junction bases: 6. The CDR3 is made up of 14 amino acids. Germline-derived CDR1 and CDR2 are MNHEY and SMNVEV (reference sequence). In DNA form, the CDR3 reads TGTGCCAGCAGCTACGGGGACAGGGGATACGAGCAGTACTTC. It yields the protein CASSYGDRGYEQYF.

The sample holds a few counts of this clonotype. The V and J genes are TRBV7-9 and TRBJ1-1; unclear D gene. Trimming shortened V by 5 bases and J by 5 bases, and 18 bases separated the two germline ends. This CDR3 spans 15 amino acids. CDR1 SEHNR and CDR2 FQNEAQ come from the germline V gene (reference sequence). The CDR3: CASSPGWSAGTEAFF. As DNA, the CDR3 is TGTGCCAGCAGCCCCGGCTGGTCGGCTGGGACTGAAGCTTTCTTT. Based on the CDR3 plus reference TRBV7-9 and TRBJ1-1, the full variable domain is DTGVSQNPRHKITKRGQNVTFRCDPISEHNRLYWYRQTLGQGPEFLTYFQNEAQLEKSRLLSDRFSAERPKGSFSTLEIQRTEQGDSAMYLCASSPGWSAGTEAFFGQGTRLTVV.

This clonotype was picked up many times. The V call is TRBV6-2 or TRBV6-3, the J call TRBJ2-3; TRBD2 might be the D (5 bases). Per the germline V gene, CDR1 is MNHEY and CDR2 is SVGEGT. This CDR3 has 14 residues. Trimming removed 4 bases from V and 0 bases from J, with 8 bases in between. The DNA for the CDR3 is TGTGCCAGCAGTTCGGGCGGGAGCACAGATACGCAGTATTTT. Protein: CASSSGGSTDTQYF.

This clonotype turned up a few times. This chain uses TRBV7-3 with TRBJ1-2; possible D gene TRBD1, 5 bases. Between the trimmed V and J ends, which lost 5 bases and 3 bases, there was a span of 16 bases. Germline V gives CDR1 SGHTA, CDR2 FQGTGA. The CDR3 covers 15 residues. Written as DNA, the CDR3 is TGTGCCAGCAGCCCGGGACTTCCAAGGGACTATGGCTACACCTTC. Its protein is CASSPGLPRDYGYTF.

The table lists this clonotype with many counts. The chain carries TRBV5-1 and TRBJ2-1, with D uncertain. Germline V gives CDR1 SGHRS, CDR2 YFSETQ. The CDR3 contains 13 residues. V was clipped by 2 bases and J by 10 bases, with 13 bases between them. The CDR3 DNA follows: TGCGCCAGCAGCTTTGAGGTCTTCCCAGAGCAGTTCTTC. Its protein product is CASSFEVFPEQFF.

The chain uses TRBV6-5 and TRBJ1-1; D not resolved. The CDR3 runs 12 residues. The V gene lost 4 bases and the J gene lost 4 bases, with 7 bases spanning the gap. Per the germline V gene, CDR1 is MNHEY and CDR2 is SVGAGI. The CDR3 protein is CASSSYGTEAFF. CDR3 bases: TGTGCCAGCAGTTCCTATGGCACTGAAGCTTTCTTT.

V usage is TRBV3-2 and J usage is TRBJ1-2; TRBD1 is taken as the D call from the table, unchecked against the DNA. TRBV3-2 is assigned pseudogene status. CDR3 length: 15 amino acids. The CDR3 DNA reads TGTGCCAGCAGCCACCCCGTGCAGGGGGGGTATGGCTACACCTTC. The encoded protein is CASSHPVQGGYGYTF.

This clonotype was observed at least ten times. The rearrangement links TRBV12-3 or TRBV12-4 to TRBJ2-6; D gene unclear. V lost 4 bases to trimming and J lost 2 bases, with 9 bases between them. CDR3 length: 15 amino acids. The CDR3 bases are TGTGCCAGCAGTTCCGGGCCTGCTGGGGCCAACGTCCTGACTTTC. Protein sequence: CASSSGPAGANVLTF.

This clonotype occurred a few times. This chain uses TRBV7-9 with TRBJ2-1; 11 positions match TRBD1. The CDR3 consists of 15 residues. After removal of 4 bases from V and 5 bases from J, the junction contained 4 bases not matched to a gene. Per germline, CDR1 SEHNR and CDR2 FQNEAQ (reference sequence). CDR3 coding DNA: TGTGCCAGCAGCTACCGGGACAGGGGGGACAATGAGCAGTTCTTC. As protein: CASSYRDRGDNEQFF.

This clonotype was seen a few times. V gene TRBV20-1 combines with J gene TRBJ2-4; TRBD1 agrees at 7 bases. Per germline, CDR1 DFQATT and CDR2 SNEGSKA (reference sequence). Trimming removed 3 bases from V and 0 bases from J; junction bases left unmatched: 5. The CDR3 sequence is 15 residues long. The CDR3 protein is CSASGRDRAKNIQYF. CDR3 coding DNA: TGCAGTGCTAGTGGAAGGGACAGAGCCAAAAACATTCAGTACTTC.

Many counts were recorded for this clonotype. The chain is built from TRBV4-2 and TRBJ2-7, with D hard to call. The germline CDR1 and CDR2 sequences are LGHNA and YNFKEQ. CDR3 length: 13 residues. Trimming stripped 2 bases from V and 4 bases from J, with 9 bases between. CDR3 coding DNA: TGTGCCAGCAGCCAACTCGTTGAGTACGAGCAGTACTTC. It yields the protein CASSQLVEYEQYF.

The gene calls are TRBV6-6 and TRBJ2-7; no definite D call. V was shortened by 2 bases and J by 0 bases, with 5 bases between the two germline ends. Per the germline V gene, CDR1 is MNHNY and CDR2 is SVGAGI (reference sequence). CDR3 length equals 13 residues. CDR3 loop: CASSYRLSYEQYF. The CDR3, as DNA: TGTGCCAGCAGTTACCGGCTCTCCTACGAGCAGTACTTC.